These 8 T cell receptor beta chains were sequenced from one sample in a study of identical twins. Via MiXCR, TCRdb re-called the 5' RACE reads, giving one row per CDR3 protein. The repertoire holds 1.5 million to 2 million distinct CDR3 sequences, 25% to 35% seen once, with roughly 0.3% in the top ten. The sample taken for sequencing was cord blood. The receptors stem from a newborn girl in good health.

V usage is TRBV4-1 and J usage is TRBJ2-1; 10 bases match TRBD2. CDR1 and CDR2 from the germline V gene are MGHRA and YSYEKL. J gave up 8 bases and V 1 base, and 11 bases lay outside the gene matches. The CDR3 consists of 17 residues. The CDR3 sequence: CASSQGFLGLAVDEQFF. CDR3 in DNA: TGCGCCAGCAGCCAAGGATTTCTAGGACTAGCGGTTGATGAGCAGTTCTTC.

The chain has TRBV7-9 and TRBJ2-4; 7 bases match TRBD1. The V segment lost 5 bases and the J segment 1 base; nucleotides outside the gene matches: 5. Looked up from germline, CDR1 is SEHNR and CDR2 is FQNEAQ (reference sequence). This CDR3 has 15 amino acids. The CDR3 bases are TGTGCCAGCAGCACCACAGGGGCGGCCAAAAACATTCAGTACTTC. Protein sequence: CASSTTGAAKNIQYF.

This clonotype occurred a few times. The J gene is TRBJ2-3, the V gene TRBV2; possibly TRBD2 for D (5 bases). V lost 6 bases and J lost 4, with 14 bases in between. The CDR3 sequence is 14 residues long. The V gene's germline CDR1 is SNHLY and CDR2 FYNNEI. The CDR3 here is CASSPPLAADTQYF. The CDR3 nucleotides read TGTGCCAGCAGCCCCCCTCTAGCCGCAGATACGCAGTATTTT.

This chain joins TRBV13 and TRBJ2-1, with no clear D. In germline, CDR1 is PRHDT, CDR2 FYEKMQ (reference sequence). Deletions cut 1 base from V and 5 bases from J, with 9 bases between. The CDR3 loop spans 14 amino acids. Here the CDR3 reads CASSLVVRHNEQFF. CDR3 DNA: TGTGCCAGCAGCTTAGTCGTACGGCACAATGAGCAGTTCTTC.

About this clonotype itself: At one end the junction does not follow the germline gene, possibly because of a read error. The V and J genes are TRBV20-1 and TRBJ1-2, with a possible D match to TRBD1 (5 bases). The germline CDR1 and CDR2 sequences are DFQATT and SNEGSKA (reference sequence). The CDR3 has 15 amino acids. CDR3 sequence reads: CSARGPGSLNYGFTF. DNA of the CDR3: TGCAGTGCTAGGGGACCCGGCAGCCTGAACTATGGCTTCACCTTC.

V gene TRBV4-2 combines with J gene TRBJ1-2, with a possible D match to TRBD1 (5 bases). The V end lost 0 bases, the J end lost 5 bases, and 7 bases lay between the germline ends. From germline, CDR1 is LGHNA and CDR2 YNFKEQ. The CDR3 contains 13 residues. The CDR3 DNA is TGTGCCAGCAGCCAAGAAGACAGATATGGCTACACCTTC. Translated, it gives CASSQEDRYGYTF.

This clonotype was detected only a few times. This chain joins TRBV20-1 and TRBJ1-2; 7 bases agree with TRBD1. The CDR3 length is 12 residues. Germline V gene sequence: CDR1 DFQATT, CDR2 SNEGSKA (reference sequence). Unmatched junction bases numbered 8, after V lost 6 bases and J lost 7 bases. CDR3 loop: CSAGQTTIGYTF. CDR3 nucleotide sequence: TGCAGTGCGGGACAGACAACTATTGGCTACACCTTC.

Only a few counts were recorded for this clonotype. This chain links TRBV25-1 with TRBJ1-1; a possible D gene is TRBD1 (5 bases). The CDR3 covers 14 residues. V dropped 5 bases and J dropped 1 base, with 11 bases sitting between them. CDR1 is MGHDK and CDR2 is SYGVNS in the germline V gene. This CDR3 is CASSRIGTNTEAFF. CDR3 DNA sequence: TGTGCCAGCAGTCGAATAGGGACGAACACTGAAGCTTTCTTT.